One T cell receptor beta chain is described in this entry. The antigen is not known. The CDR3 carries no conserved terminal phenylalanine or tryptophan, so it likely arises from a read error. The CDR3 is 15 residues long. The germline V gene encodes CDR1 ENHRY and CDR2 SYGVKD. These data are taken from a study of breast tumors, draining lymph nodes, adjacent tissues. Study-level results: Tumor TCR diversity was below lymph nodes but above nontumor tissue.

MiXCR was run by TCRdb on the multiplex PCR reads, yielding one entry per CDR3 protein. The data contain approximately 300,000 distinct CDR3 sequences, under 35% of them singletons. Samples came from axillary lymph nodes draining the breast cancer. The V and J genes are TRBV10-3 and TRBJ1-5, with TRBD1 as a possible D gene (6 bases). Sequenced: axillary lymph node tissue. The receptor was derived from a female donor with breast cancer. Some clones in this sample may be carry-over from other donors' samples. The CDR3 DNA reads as TGTGCCAGCAGTAATGACAGGTTACGGAATCAGCCCCAGCATCTT. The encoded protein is CASSNDRLRNQPQHL.